The following is a TCR beta chain sequence with its context. This sample is part of a study of T cell changes during pregnancy in multiple sclerosis. CDR3 size: 14 residues. Germline CDR1 SGDLS, CDR2 YYNGEE. The ends lost 0 bases at V and 7 bases at J; junction bases unmatched: 3. The repertoire was sequenced with immunoSEQ multiplex PCR; TCRdb's copy has only in-frame clones and lacks some. The sample has tens of thousands of clones; around 90% are singletons. Material: peripheral blood, obtained in the first trimester of pregnancy. The receptor comes from a female donor with multiple sclerosis, enrolled in a pregnancy study. The V and J genes are TRBV9 and TRBJ1-5, with TRBD1 matching over 8 bases. The CDR3: CASSVGGTGQPQHF. CDR3 in DNA: TGTGCCAGCAGCGTAGGAGGGACAGGCCAGCCCCAGCATTTT.